The clone carrying this TCR beta chain was counted between two and nine times. The sample originates from a study of T-cell memory formation after mild COVID-19. V shed 1 base, J shed 6 bases, and the junction held 3 bases outside the gene matches. The CDR3 has 15 amino acids. The germline V gene has CDR1 LGHDT and CDR2 YNNKEL (reference sequence). TCRdb itself ran the 5' RACE reads through MiXCR, one entry per CDR3 protein. The top ten clones hold under 25% of a sample with around 390,000 distinct CDR3 sequences, approximately 16% of them seen once. The sequenced material came from PBMCs or a T cell subset sorted from them (not recorded which). This TCR derives from a man aged 18 to 30 who had mild COVID-19 (a few samples of this study predate the infection). Cell type and time point are not known. The V gene is TRBV3-1, the J gene TRBJ2-1, with TRBD2 identical over 10 bases. CDR3 DNA: TGTGCCAGCAGCCAAGGTAGCGGGGGGATCAATGAGCAGTTCTTC. This translates into CASSQGSGGINEQFF.